The 19 T cell receptor beta chains in this list originate from one sample, sequenced in a study of CXCR3-negative and CXCR3-positive naive CD8 T cells. General study points: CXCR3-negative naive cells had less hydrophobic TRB CDR3s than did CXCR3-positive naive cells.

5' RACE that incorporated UMI labels was used to prepare the TRB cDNA libraries. TCRdb reprocessed the 5' RACE reads, with one entry per CDR3 protein and no DNA. The repertoire table contains 150,000 or so distinct CDR3 sequences. No cognate antigen is known for these TCRs. The sequencing sample was made of naive CXCR3+ CD8+ T cells from blood. Subset denoted: CD45RO-CCR7+CD27+CD95- naive CD8+ T cells expressing CXCR3 (TNR3+). The receptors here all came from a human donor in good health. Some clones in this sample may be carry-over from other donors' samples.

The chain uses TRBV19 and TRBJ2-1; TCRdb reports TRBD2, a call that lacks DNA to check it against. Germline lookup yields CDR1 LNHDA and CDR2 SQIVND (reference sequence). The CDR3 covers 15 residues. CDR3 loop: CASSIASGGMNEQFF.

CDR3 sequence reads: CASIFMGDKRDSYEQYF. The chain recombines TRBV7-3 with TRBJ2-7; TCRdb indicates TRBD1, and absent DNA this call remains unverified. CDR3 length: 17 residues. Per germline, CDR1 SGHTA and CDR2 FQGTGA.

V and J are TRBV5-1 and TRBJ2-2. Germline CDR1 reads SGHRS; CDR2 reads YFSETQ. The CDR3 contains 14 residues. CDR3 region: CASGLAGSTGELFF.

The J gene is TRBJ2-3, the V gene TRBV28; TCRdb indicates TRBD2, and absent DNA this call remains unverified. Germline CDR1 and CDR2: MDHEN and SYDVKM. The CDR3 consists of 16 residues. The CDR3 here is CASGTSGIAGTGTQYF.

V usage is TRBV27 and J usage is TRBJ2-3; TCRdb selects TRBD2, and the lack of DNA leaves this call unchecked. The CDR3 totals 15 residues. Germline CDR1 is MNHEY and CDR2 is SMNVEV (reference sequence). The CDR3 protein is CASSYGTSSTDTQYF.

The genes are TRBV28 and TRBJ2-3. There are 11 residues in the CDR3. Germline loops: CDR1 MDHEN, CDR2 SYDVKM. CDR3 loop: CASSLTDTQYF.

V usage is TRBV29-1 and J usage is TRBJ2-5. The length of the CDR3 is 12 residues. Germline CDR1 is SQVTM and CDR2 is ANQGSEA. The CDR3 reads CSVDGVGETQYF. Full variable domain (rest looked up from reference TRBV29-1 and TRBJ2-5): SAVISQKPSRDICQRGTSLTIQCQVDSQVTMMFWYRQQPGQSLTLIATANQGSEATYESGFVIDKFPISRPNLTFSTLTVSNMSPEDSSIYLCSVDGVGETQYFGPGTRLLVL.

V usage is TRBV5-4 and J usage is TRBJ2-1; TCRdb designates TRBD2, a call that cannot be tested without DNA. Per germline, CDR1 SGHNT and CDR2 YYREEE (reference sequence). The CDR3 consists of 15 residues. Here the CDR3 reads CASSLFEGPYNEQFF.

V and J are TRBV14 and TRBJ2-1; TCRdb lists TRBD2, though no DNA is available to test this call. CDR1 and CDR2 (germline): SGHDN, FVKESK. The CDR3 contains 20 residues. CDR3 sequence reads: CASSHPTGTSGGPTGNEQFF.

This rearrangement joins TRBV11-2 to TRBJ2-2. This CDR3 is built from 14 residues. From germline, CDR1 is SGHAT and CDR2 FQNNGV. CDR3 sequence: CASSWTSGTGELFF.

The gene calls are TRBV10-3 and TRBJ2-1; the D call from TCRdb, TRBD2, cannot be confirmed without DNA. CDR1 is ENHRY and CDR2 is SYGVKD in the germline V gene. This CDR3 comprises 16 residues. The CDR3 reads CAISESIGTSRLEQFF.

The chain combines TRBV29-1 with TRBJ1-1. Germline CDR1 is SQVTM and CDR2 is ANQGSEA. This CDR3 comprises 13 residues. The CDR3 reads CSVDGTLLGEAFF.

This chain links TRBV7-9 with TRBJ2-1; TCRdb reports TRBD1, a call that lacks DNA to check it against. This CDR3 comprises 13 residues. From germline, CDR1 is SEHNR and CDR2 FQNEAQ (reference sequence). The CDR3 reads CASRHSGDIGQFF.

The rearrangement links TRBV7-3 to TRBJ1-5; TCRdb names TRBD1, which stays unverified in the absence of DNA. Per germline, CDR1 SGHTA and CDR2 FQGTGA. This CDR3 is 20 amino acids long. CDR3 amino acids: CASSFFLGIQGAPTNQPQHF.

The CDR3: CASTPGQGAGDTQYF. This chain joins TRBV28 and TRBJ2-3; lacking DNA, the TRBD1 call made by TCRdb goes unchecked. The CDR3 runs to 15 residues. Germline CDR1 is MDHEN and CDR2 is SYDVKM.

This sequence joins TRBV6-1 and TRBJ2-7; TCRdb calls TRBD2, which cannot be checked without DNA. CDR3 size: 16 residues. The germline V gene has CDR1 MNHNS and CDR2 SASEGT. CDR3 sequence reads: CASRTSGRVFLYEQYF.

The V and J genes are TRBV12-3 or TRBV12-4 and TRBJ2-2. CDR3 length: 18 amino acids. The CDR3: CASSPPPRRLANTGELFF.

This chain links TRBV7-9 with TRBJ1-2. Germline CDR1 SEHNR, CDR2 FQNEAQ (reference sequence). This CDR3 is 11 amino acids long. The CDR3: CASTPNYGYTF. The full variable domain, its missing parts supplied by reference TRBV7-9 and TRBJ1-2, is DTGVSQNPRHKITKRGQNVTFRCDPISEHNRLYWYRQTLGQGPEFLTYFQNEAQLEKSRLLSDRFSAERPKGSFSTLEIQRTEQGDSAMYLCASTPNYGYTFGSGTRLTVV.

The chain is built from TRBV12-3 or TRBV12-4 and TRBJ2-1; TCRdb picks TRBD2, but there is no DNA to check that call. CDR3 length equals 18 residues. The CDR3: CASSLALAGGSAYNEQFF.